The clone carrying this TCR beta chain was found once. The antigen remains undetermined. The data stem from a study of shared clonotypes between healthy human individuals. Study at large: CD8 memory received one plate per donor, CD8 naive two, CD4 memory three and CD4 naive three.

CDR1 and CDR2 (germline): MNHNS, SASEGT. V gave up 6 bases and J gave up 1 base, with 10 bases separating them. The CDR3 runs 13 residues. Study-level results: Sample collection involved blood only; tissue repertoires are likely different.

This table comes from immunoSEQ multiplex PCR, and its TCRdb copy is limited to in-frame clones, with some not included. This sample has 400,000 or so clones, with about 97% found just once. This TCR came from a man aged 25 to 40 in good health. The V and J genes are TRBV6-1 and TRBJ2-7; D tentatively reads TRBD1 or TRBD2 (6 bases each). Sequencing was done on a sample of memory CD8+ T cells sorted from blood. Subset described: CD45RO+ cells pooled with CCR7-negative TemRA cells. The CDR3 loop reads CASRGGGSYEQYF. In nucleotides, the CDR3 is TGTGCCAGCAGGGGGGGCGGGTCCTACGAGCAGTACTTC.